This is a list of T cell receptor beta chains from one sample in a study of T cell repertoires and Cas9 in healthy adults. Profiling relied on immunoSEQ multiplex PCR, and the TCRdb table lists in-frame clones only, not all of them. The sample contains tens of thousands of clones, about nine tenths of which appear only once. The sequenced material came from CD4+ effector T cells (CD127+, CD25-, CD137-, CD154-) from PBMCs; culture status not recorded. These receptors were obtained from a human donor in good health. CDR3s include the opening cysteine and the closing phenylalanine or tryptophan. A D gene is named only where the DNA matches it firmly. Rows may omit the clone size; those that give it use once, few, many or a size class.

TGTGCCAGCAGATCCGTAGCCAATCAGCCCCAGCATTTT,CASRSVANQPQHF,TRBJ1-5,TRBV28,.,.
TGTGCCAGCAGCCCGGACAGGGGGGCATCCTACGAGCAGTACTTC,CASSPDRGASYEQYF,TRBJ2-7,TRBV5-4,TRBD1,.
TGTGCCAGCAGCCAAGATATACCGGGTAAAGCTTTCTTT,CASSQDIPGKAFF,TRBJ1-1,TRBV14,.,.
TGTGCCAGCAGCTTGGACTCACCGGCCAGGGGAGGAGAAAAACTGTTTTTT,CASSLDSPARGGEKLFF,TRBJ1-4,TRBV5-4,.,.
TGTGCCAGCAGCTTAGATGGTTTACGTGAGCAGTTCTTC,CASSLDGLREQFF,TRBJ2-1,TRBV11-2,.,.
TGTGCCAGCTCACCTCGCAGGGGCACGAGCACAGATACGCAGTATTTT,CASSPRRGTSTDTQYF,TRBJ2-3,TRBV18,.,.
TGTGCCAGCAGTTCCCTCGGGCAGGGGTTCCACTTT,CASSSLGQGFHF,TRBJ1-6,TRBV27,.,.
TGCGCCAGCAGCTCAGGGGACAGGGGCGGCTATGGCTACACCTTC,CASSSGDRGGYGYTF,TRBJ1-2,TRBV5-1,TRBD1,.
TGTGCCAGCAGTCTGGGACTAGCTGCCAATGAGCAGTTCTTC,CASSLGLAANEQFF,TRBJ2-1,TRBV7-3,TRBD2,.
TGTGCCAGCAGCTTAGATGGTAGTAGCCGGGCCGATACGCAGTATTTT,CASSLDGSSRADTQYF,TRBJ2-3,TRBV7-2,.,.
TGTGCCAGCAGCTTAGCGCAGGGTGAGACCCAGTACTTC,CASSLAQGETQYF,TRBJ2-5,TRBV7-7,.,.
TGTGCCACCAGCAATGACGGGGAAGAGACCCAGTACTTC,CATSNDGEETQYF,TRBJ2-5,TRBV15,.,.
TGTGCCTGGACTGGGGGAAACTATGGCTACACCTTC,CAWTGGNYGYTF,TRBJ1-2,TRBV30,.,once
TGTGCCAGCAGCTCGACAGAAAACACTGAAGCTTTCTTT,CASSSTENTEAFF,TRBJ1-1,TRBV7-2,.,.
TGTGCCAGCAGCTTACGCACAGGGGGCGTCCGGACTAATGAAAAACTGTTTTTT,CASSLRTGGVRTNEKLFF,TRBJ1-4,TRBV7-9,TRBD1,.
TGTGCCAGCGGATGGGCATTGAACACTGAAGCTTTCTTT,CASGWALNTEAFF,TRBJ1-1,TRBV7-3,.,.
TGTGCCAGCAGGACGTCGGGCGGGGAGCTGTTTTTT,CASRTSGGELFF,TRBJ2-2,TRBV6-1,.,.
TGTGCCAGCAGTTTTCCCTCTAAAGCGGGAGCAGGAAACATTCAGTACTTC,CASSFPSKAGAGNIQYF,TRBJ2-4,TRBV27,TRBD2,.
TGTGCCAGCAGCTTAGGGGGGACAACTAGGGGCTACACCTTC,CASSLGGTTRGYTF,TRBJ1-2,TRBV7-2,.,.
TGTGCCATCGGTGAGTCACAGGTTTCCAAAAACATTCAGTACTTC,CAIGESQVSKNIQYF,TRBJ2-4,TRBV10-3,.,.
TGTGCCAGCAGCTTATTAACAGGGAGCACTGAAGCTTTCTTT,CASSLLTGSTEAFF,TRBJ1-1,TRBV7-2,.,.
TGTGCCAGCCGGACTCACTTCAATCAGCCCCAGCATTTT,CASRTHFNQPQHF,TRBJ1-5,TRBV28,.,.
TGTGCCAGCAGTGAACCGAATTTCGGACAGGGGGCGGATGGCTACACCTTC,CASSEPNFGQGADGYTF,TRBJ1-2,TRBV25-1,TRBD1,.
TGTGCCAGCAGCCCTCTGGGGCGGGGAGAAAGCACAGATACGCAGTATTTT,CASSPLGRGESTDTQYF,TRBJ2-3,TRBV5-4,.,.
TGTGCCAGCAGCTCTGTCCCGGGCTCTGGGGCCAACGTCCTGACTTTC,CASSSVPGSGANVLTF,TRBJ2-6,TRBV5-4,.,few
TGTGCCAGCAGCCTCCGAGGGGGCTATGAGCAGTTCTTC,CASSLRGGYEQFF,TRBJ2-1,TRBV2,TRBD1,.
TGTGCCAGCTCACCGGGACAGGGTTCAGAGACCCAGTACTTC,CASSPGQGSETQYF,TRBJ2-5,TRBV18,TRBD1,.
TGTGCCAGCAGCTCCCCAGCGGCCGGGTCAAGTGAGCAGTTCTTC,CASSSPAAGSSEQFF,TRBJ2-1,TRBV7-3,.,.
TGCGCCAGCAGCTTCGATCAGATAGGCTACACCTTC,CASSFDQIGYTF,TRBJ1-2,TRBV5-1,.,.
TGTGCCAGCAGTGAGAGGGGACCGGCTTTCTTT,CASSERGPAFF,TRBJ1-1,TRBV2,.,.
TGTGCCTGGAGTGTACGTCAGCGGGGGCCATACAATGAGCAGTTCTTC,CAWSVRQRGPYNEQFF,TRBJ2-1,TRBV30,TRBD2,.
TGTGCCAGCAGCAACCCTAGCGGGGGGGTCAATGAGCAGTTCTTC,CASSNPSGGVNEQFF,TRBJ2-1,TRBV7-9,TRBD2,.
TGTGCCAGCAGCGAGGGGCGAGGACTAGCGGGAGGGTACAATGAGCAGTTCTTC,CASSEGRGLAGGYNEQFF,TRBJ2-1,TRBV7-2,TRBD2,.
TGTGCCAGCAGCCTCACTGGACAAGGGTACTCACCCCTCCACTTT,CASSLTGQGYSPLHF,TRBJ1-6,TRBV7-9,.,.
TGTGCCAGCGGGACAGTAGCTAACTATGGCTACACCTTC,CASGTVANYGYTF,TRBJ1-2,TRBV5-6,TRBD1,.
TGTGCCAGCAGCGCTAGCGGGGGGGCCCGCTCCTACAATGAGCAGTTCTTC,CASSASGGARSYNEQFF,TRBJ2-1,TRBV9,TRBD2,.
TGTGCCAGCAGCTTAGGTGGGTGGACCTCCCCCTACGAGCAGTACTTC,CASSLGGWTSPYEQYF,TRBJ2-7,TRBV13,.,.
TGTGCCAGCAGCTTAAAGGGAGGCGTCTCTGGGGCCAACGTCCTGACTTTC,CASSLKGGVSGANVLTF,TRBJ2-6,TRBV7-3,.,.
TGCGCCAGCAGCCAAGCCCCCGGGGCAAACTACAATGAGCAGTTCTTC,CASSQAPGANYNEQFF,TRBJ2-1,TRBV4-3,.,.
TGTGCCAGCTCAGGGGGCCTGAACACTGAAGCTTTCTTT,CASSGGLNTEAFF,TRBJ1-1,TRBV25-1,TRBD1,.
TGTGCCAGCAGCTTTGTCGATGCTACTGGGGCCAACGTCCTGACTTTC,CASSFVDATGANVLTF,TRBJ2-6,TRBV5-6,.,.
TGTGCCAGCAGCTTAGGTTCCAGCTCCTATGAGCAGTTCTTC,CASSLGSSSYEQFF,TRBJ2-1,TRBV7-8,.,.
TGTGCCAGCAGAGGGGGACAGGGCCGCGAGCAGTACTTC,CASRGGQGREQYF,TRBJ2-7,TRBV2,TRBD1,.
TGCAGCGTTGAAGAGTCCCGGGACACCGAAGCTTTCTTT,CSVEESRDTEAFF,TRBJ1-1,TRBV29-1,.,once
TGTGCCAGCAGCTTGGTCATAGGGCAGGCCAAACGCTACACCTTC,CASSLVIGQAKRYTF,TRBJ1-2,TRBV7-9,.,.
TGTGCCAGCAGTCCTCGGCGGGGGGGCACAGATACGCAGTATTTT,CASSPRRGGTDTQYF,TRBJ2-3,TRBV25-1,TRBD2,.